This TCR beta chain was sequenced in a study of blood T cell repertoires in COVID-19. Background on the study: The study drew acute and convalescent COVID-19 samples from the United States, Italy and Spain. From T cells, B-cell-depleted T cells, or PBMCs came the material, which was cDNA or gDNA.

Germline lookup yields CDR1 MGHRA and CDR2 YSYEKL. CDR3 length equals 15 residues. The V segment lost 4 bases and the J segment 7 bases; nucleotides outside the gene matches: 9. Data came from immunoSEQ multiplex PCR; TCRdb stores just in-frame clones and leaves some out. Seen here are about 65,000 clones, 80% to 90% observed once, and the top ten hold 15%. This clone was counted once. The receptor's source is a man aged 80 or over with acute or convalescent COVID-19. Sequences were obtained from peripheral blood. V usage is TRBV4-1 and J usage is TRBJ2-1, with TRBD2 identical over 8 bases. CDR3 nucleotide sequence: TGCGCCAGCAGCCTGCGGACTAGCCAGAGGAATGAGCAGTTCTTC. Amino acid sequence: CASSLRTSQRNEQFF.